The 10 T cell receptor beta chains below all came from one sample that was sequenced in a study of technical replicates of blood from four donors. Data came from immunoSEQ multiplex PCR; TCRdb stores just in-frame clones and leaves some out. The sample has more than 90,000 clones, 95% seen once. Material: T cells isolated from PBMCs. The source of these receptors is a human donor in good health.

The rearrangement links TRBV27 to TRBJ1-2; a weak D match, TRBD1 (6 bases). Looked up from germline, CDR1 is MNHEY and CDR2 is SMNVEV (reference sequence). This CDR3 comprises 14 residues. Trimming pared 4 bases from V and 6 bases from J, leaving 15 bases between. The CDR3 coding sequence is TGTGCCAGCAGTTCCCCGGGGCAGGGGAATGGCTACACCTTC. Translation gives CASSSPGQGNGYTF.

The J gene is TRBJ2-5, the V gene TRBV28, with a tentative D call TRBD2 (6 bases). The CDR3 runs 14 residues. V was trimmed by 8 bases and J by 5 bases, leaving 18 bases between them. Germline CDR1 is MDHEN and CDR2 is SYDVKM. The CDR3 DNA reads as TGTGCCAGCGAATTCAGGGAGGCCAGGGAGACCCAGTACTTC. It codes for CASEFREARETQYF.

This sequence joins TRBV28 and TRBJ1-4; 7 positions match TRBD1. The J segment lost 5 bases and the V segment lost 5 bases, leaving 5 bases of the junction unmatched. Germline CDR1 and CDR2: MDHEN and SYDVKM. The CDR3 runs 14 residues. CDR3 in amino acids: CASSPRQGNEKLFF. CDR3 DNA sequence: TGTGCCAGCAGTCCTAGACAGGGAAATGAAAAACTGTTTTTT.

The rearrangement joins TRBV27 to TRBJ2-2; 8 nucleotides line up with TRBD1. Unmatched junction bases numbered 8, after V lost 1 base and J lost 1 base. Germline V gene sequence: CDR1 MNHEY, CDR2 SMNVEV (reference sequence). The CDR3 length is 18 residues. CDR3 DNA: TGTGCCAGCAGTTTATGGTCGGGGACAGGAGTGAACACCGGGGAGCTGTTTTTT. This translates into CASSLWSGTGVNTGELFF.

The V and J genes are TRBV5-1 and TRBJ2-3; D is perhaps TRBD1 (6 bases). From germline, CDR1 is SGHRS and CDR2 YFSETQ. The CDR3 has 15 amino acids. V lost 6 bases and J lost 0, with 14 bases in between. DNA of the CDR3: TGCGCCAGCACTCTTGGAGGACAGAGCACAGATACGCAGTATTTT. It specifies CASTLGGQSTDTQYF.

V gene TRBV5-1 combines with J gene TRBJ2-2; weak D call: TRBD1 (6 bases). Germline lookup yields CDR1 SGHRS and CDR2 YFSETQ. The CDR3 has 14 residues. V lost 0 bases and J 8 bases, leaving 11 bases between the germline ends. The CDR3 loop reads CASSLAVGAGELFF. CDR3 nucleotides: TGCGCCAGCAGCTTGGCGGTGGGGGCTGGGGAGCTGTTTTTT.

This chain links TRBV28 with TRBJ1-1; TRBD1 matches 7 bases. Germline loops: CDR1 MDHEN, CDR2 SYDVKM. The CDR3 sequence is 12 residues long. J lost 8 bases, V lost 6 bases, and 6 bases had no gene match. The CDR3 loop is CASRAGGTEAFF. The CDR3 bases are TGTGCCAGCAGGGCAGGGGGTACCGAAGCTTTCTTT.

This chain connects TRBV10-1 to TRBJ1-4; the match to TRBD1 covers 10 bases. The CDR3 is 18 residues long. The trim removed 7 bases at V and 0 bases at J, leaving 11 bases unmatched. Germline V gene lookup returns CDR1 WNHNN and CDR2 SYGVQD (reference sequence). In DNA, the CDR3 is TGCGCCAGCAAACCCCCGGGACAGGGGCTTACAACTAATGAAAAACTGTTTTTT. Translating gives CASKPPGQGLTTNEKLFF.

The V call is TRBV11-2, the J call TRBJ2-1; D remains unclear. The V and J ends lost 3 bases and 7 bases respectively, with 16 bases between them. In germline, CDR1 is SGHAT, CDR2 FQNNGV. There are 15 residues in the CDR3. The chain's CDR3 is CASSLFRNNLNEQFF. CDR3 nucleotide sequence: TGTGCCAGCAGCTTGTTCCGTAATAATCTGAATGAGCAGTTCTTC.

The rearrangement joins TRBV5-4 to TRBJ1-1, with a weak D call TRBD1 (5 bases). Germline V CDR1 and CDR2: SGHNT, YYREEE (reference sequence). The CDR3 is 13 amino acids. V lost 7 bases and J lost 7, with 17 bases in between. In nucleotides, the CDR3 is TGTGCCAGCGGGACGGGAGGGGTGCGTGAAGCTTTCTTT. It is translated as CASGTGGVREAFF.